The 23 T cell receptor beta chains given below trace back to one sample, sequenced in a study of shared clonotypes between healthy human individuals (dated by TCRdb to the early 2020s). Libraries were constructed by the immunoSEQ multiplex PCR assay. The source is immuneACCESS, and TCRdb retained only in-frame sequences with V and J called. Part of the clones is not carried over; for the studies checked, unresolved V genes explain less than half of this, and the remainder is unexplained. This sample holds about 1 million clones; about 75% were observed only once. Approximately 1.3% of the sample comes from the top ten. The sample was memory CD4+ T cells sorted from blood. The cell subset or site label, as the study defines it: CD45RA-negative fraction. The receptor source for this set is a man between 18 and 35 years old in good health.

The chain recombines TRBV4-1 with TRBJ1-3, with D hard to call. Germline lookup yields CDR1 MGHRA and CDR2 YSYEKL. This CDR3 region has 17 residues. Trimming removed 1 base at V and 0 bases at J, with 13 bases between. The CDR3 protein is CASSQAQGEGSGNTIYF. In nucleotides, the CDR3 is TGCGCCAGCAGCCAAGCCCAAGGTGAGGGCTCTGGAAACACCATATATTTT.

The chain couples TRBV6-5 to TRBJ2-2; 10 bases fit TRBD1. CDR3 length equals 15 residues. Germline loops: CDR1 MNHEY, CDR2 SVGAGI. V lost 7 bases to trimming and J lost 4 bases; unmatched junction nucleotides: 6. CDR3 coding DNA: TGTGCCAGCAAACCGGGACAGGGGAGCACCGGGGAGCTGTTTTTT. This translates into CASKPGQGSTGELFF.

The rearrangement links TRBV5-1 to TRBJ2-5; 11 bases are a match to TRBD2. This CDR3 region has 16 residues. Germline loops: CDR1 SGHRS, CDR2 YFSETQ. V trimming: 4 bases; J trimming: 2 bases; junction bases outside the gene matches: 7. The CDR3 reads CASSAGTSGGQETQYF. The CDR3 DNA is TGCGCCAGCAGCGCCGGGACTAGCGGAGGTCAAGAGACCCAGTACTTC.

This clone was seen once. This chain connects TRBV4-1 to TRBJ1-4; perhaps TRBD1 as D (5 bases). The V and J ends lost 0 bases and 8 bases respectively, with 13 bases between them. Germline CDR1 MGHRA, CDR2 YSYEKL. The CDR3 extends over 15 amino acids. This CDR3 reads CASSQEGQGNEKLFF. The CDR3 nucleotides are TGCGCCAGCAGCCAAGAAGGGCAGGGAAACGAAAAACTGTTTTTT.

CDR3 sequence (DNA): TGTGCCAGCAGCTTAGAGGGGCTGGTTCGCAATGAGCAGTTCTTC. Translated: CASSLEGLVRNEQFF. The gene calls are TRBV7-9 and TRBJ2-1; D might be TRBD1 (5 bases). V was shortened by 1 base and J by 6 bases, with 13 bases between the two germline ends. Germline CDR1 and CDR2: SEHNR and FQNEAQ (reference sequence). The CDR3 contains 15 residues.

This chain joins TRBV5-8 and TRBJ2-2; TRBD1 or TRBD2 may be the D gene (6 bases each). The CDR3 extends over 14 amino acids. V was shortened by 10 bases and J by 5 bases, with 18 bases between the two germline ends. CDR1 is SGHTS and CDR2 is YDEGEE in the germline V gene. This CDR3 is CASPTGAWTGELFF. The DNA of the CDR3 is TGTGCCTCCCCGACGGGGGCTTGGACCGGGGAGCTGTTTTTT.

The rearrangement links TRBV5-1 to TRBJ2-2, with 9 bases that match TRBD1. CDR1 is SGHRS and CDR2 is YFSETQ in the germline V gene. V dropped 4 bases and J dropped 4; count of bases not matched to a gene: 5. This CDR3 is 15 amino acids long. The CDR3 DNA follows: TGCGCCAGCAGCCCACAGGGGGCGATCACCGGGGAGCTGTTTTTT. This sequence encodes CASSPQGAITGELFF.

The rearrangement links TRBV19 to TRBJ1-2, with D possibly being TRBD1 (6 bases). Trimming cost V 0 bases and J 7 bases, with 15 bases left between them. Germline CDR1 reads LNHDA; CDR2 reads SQIVND (reference sequence). The CDR3 length is 15 residues. CDR3 bases: TGTGCCAGTAGTATAGATCTCAGGGGAGTAGGTGGCTACACCTTC. This sequence encodes CASSIDLRGVGGYTF.

This CDR3 reads CASSPRVGTDTQYF. The CDR3 DNA reads TGCGCCAGCAGCCCACGGGTCGGCACAGATACGCAGTATTTT. V gene TRBV5-1 combines with J gene TRBJ2-3; D is uncertain. CDR1 is SGHRS, CDR2 YFSETQ, per germline. This CDR3 is built from 14 residues. The germline V and J ends were trimmed by 4 bases and 1 base, with 10 bases remaining between them. The variable domain in full, with the rest retrieved from reference TRBV5-1 and TRBJ2-3, is KAGVTQTPRYLIKTRGQQVTLSCSPISGHRSVSWYQQTPGQGLQFLFEYFSETQRNKGNFPGRFSGRQFSNSRSEMNVSTLELGDSALYLCASSPRVGTDTQYFGPGTRLTVL.

V and J are TRBV4-2 and TRBJ2-5; weak D call: TRBD2 (5 bases). V lost 1 base, J lost 4 bases, and 10 bases lay in between. Germline V gives CDR1 LGHNA, CDR2 YNFKEQ. CDR3 size: 14 residues. CDR3 protein: CASSQALRGETQYF. The CDR3 DNA reads TGTGCCAGCAGCCAAGCCCTCCGGGGAGAGACCCAGTACTTC.

The V gene is TRBV5-4, the J gene TRBJ2-3; 8 nucleotides align to TRBD2. Germline V gene lookup returns CDR1 SGHNT and CDR2 YYREEE (reference sequence). There are 16 residues in the CDR3. Trimming cost V 6 bases and J 3 bases; bases outside gene matches: 12. The CDR3, as DNA: TGTGCCAGCACCCTTAAAACGGGGGGGCTGACAGATACGCAGTATTTT. Its translation: CASTLKTGGLTDTQYF.

The rearrangement links TRBV9 to TRBJ2-7; weak D call: TRBD2 (6 bases). The length of the CDR3 is 16 residues. The V gene's germline CDR1 is SGDLS and CDR2 YYNGEE. The V end was cut by 0 bases, the J end by 2 bases, with 15 bases between. Here the CDR3 reads CASSVGGGVKTYEQYF. In nucleotides, the CDR3 is TGTGCCAGCAGCGTAGGGGGCGGGGTAAAGACCTACGAGCAGTACTTC.

The V and J genes are TRBV6-5 and TRBJ1-2; tentatively, D is TRBD1 (6 bases). V shed 5 bases and J shed 4 bases, with 14 bases lying between them. The CDR3 has 14 amino acids. CDR1 is MNHEY, CDR2 SVGAGI, per germline. DNA for the CDR3: TGTGCCAGCAGTCCATACAGGGTCGGCTATGGCTACACCTTC. It specifies CASSPYRVGYGYTF.

The gene calls are TRBV28 and TRBJ2-5; TRBD2 aligns across 9 bases. CDR1 MDHEN and CDR2 SYDVKM come from the germline V gene. With V trimmed by 4 bases and J by 8 bases, 8 bases remained unmatched. This CDR3 is 14 amino acids long. CDR3 sequence (DNA): TGTGCCAGCAGTTGGGACCTAGCGGGACCCACCCAGTACTTC. Translated, it gives CASSWDLAGPTQYF. The full variable domain, its missing parts supplied by reference TRBV28 and TRBJ2-5, is DVKVTQSSRYLVKRTGEKVFLECVQDMDHENMFWYRQDPGLGLRLIYFSYDVKMKEKGDIPEGYSVSREKKERFSLILESASTNQTSMYLCASSWDLAGPTQYFGPGTRLLVL.

The rearrangement joins TRBV5-4 to TRBJ2-3; D is uncertain. CDR3 length: 16 residues. Germline CDR1 is SGHNT and CDR2 is YYREEE (reference sequence). Trimming removed 4 bases at V and 1 base at J, with 16 bases between. Here the CDR3 reads CASSPYGYTGTDTQYF. The CDR3 region has the DNA TGTGCCAGCAGCCCCTACGGCTACACGGGCACAGATACGCAGTATTTT.

This clone has just one count. CDR3 loop: CASSLAGGVYGYTF. For the CDR3, the DNA is TGTGCCAGCAGTTTAGCAGGGGGCGTCTATGGCTACACCTTC. V is TRBV27 and J is TRBJ1-2; the match to TRBD1 covers 8 bases. Germline values: CDR1 MNHEY, CDR2 SMNVEV (reference sequence). The CDR3 is 14 amino acids. V gave up 2 bases and J gave up 4 bases; unmatched junction bases: 3.

The chain couples TRBV6-1 to TRBJ2-1; TRBD2 agrees at 11 bases. The CDR3 is 19 amino acids. Germline lookup yields CDR1 MNHNS and CDR2 SASEGT. Trimming at V came to 4 bases and at J to 7 bases, leaving 18 bases not matched to a gene. CDR3 loop: CASSAPPRRLLAGGNEQFF. In nucleotides, the CDR3 is TGTGCCAGCAGTGCCCCCCCCCGCCGTTTGCTAGCGGGAGGTAATGAGCAGTTCTTC.

Concerning this clone itself: Within the sample, other DNA sequences also encode this same CDR3. In nucleotides, the CDR3 is TGCGCCAGCAGCTCGGGGGGTGCCACAGATACGCAGTATTTT. Amino acid sequence: CASSSGGATDTQYF. The V gene is TRBV5-1, the J gene TRBJ2-3; 7 positions match TRBD2. The CDR3 has 14 amino acids. The germline V gene encodes CDR1 SGHRS and CDR2 YFSETQ. Germline trimming cut 3 bases from V and 2 bases from J; bases unmatched to any gene: 3.

For this clone: One end of the junction does not line up with germline, which may come from a read error. The V call is TRBV7-7, the J call TRBJ2-5, with 7 bases matching TRBD2. The CDR3 totals 15 residues. The germline V gene encodes CDR1 SSHAT and CDR2 FNYEAQ (reference sequence). The CDR3 region has the DNA TGTGCTAGCAGCTTAGGGTTGCGCGGGAGAAAGACCCAGTACTTC. Translation gives CASSLGLRGRKTQYF.

The rearrangement links TRBV6-1 to TRBJ1-2; D perhaps matches TRBD1 (5 bases). Germline CDR1 and CDR2: MNHNS and SASEGT. The length of the CDR3 is 15 residues. V was trimmed by 0 bases and J by 7 bases, leaving 15 bases between them. This chain's CDR3 is CASSEARGMVLGYTF. The CDR3 DNA sequence: TGTGCCAGCAGTGAAGCGCGGGGGATGGTCCTTGGCTACACCTTC.

The V and J genes are TRBV7-2 and TRBJ2-1; D may be TRBD2 (5 bases). V was cut by 0 bases and J by 7 bases, with 13 bases left in between. The CDR3 runs to 15 residues. The germline gives CDR1 SGHTA, CDR2 FQGNSA. This chain's CDR3 is CASSLALGVGNEQFF. The CDR3 DNA sequence: TGTGCCAGCAGCTTAGCGTTGGGAGTGGGGAATGAGCAGTTCTTC.

The chain employs TRBV6-1 and TRBJ1-4; D not certain. Per germline, CDR1 MNHNS and CDR2 SASEGT. The CDR3 runs 13 residues. Trimming took 8 bases from V and 0 from J, leaving 7 bases between them. CDR3 in amino acids: CASRWATNEKLFF. The DNA of the CDR3 is TGTGCCAGCCGATGGGCAACTAATGAAAAACTGTTTTTT.

Worth noting for this clone: This specimen includes other DNA sequences encoding the same CDR3. This rearrangement joins TRBV7-9 to TRBJ2-1; D remains unclear. V gave up 1 base and J gave up 7 bases, with 8 bases separating them. The germline V gene has CDR1 SEHNR and CDR2 FQNEAQ (reference sequence). The CDR3 length is 13 residues. CDR3 nucleotides: TGTGCCAGCAGCTTAGGTCCCTCGAATGAGCAGTTCTTC. This encodes CASSLGPSNEQFF.